This T cell receptor beta chain was captured by sequencing in a study of memory CD4+ T cells and cytomegalovirus serostatus. Notes on the study in general: Each of 65 to 75 CMV-associated TCRbeta sequences occurred in one to five individuals.

Deletions cut 0 bases from V and 1 base from J, with 6 bases between. Germline lookup yields CDR1 MNHEY and CDR2 SVGAGI. The CDR3 extends over 14 amino acids. Details on this clone: The antigen remains unidentified.

Sequenced by immunoSEQ multiplex PCR; TCRdb stores in-frame clones only, minus some. The sample records some 59,000 clones, approximately 78% being singletons. The sort gate was single viable CD3+CD4+CD8-CD45RO+ cells for memory CD4+ T cells. Donors' CMV status reflects serum IgG against pp150, pp28, p38, p52. The chain combines TRBV6-5 with TRBJ1-1; D gene ambiguous. This receptor was identified in an adult in good health and CMV-seronegative. Sequencing used memory CD4+ T cells from blood. As DNA, the CDR3 is TGTGCCAGCAGTTACTCGGGGTGGAACACTGAAGCTTTCTTT. Its translation: CASSYSGWNTEAFF.